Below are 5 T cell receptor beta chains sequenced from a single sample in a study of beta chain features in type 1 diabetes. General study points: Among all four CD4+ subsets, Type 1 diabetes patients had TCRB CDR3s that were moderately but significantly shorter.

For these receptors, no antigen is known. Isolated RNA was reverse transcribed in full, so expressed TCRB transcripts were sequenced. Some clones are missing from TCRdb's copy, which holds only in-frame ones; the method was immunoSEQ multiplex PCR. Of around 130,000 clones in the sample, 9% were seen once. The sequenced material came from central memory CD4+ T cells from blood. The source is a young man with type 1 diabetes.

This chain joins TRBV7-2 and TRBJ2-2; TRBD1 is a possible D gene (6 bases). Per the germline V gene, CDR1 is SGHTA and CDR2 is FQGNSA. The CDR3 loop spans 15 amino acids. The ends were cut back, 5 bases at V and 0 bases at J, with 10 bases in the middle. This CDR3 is CASSLGTPNTGELFF. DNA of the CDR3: TGTGCCAGCAGCCTCGGGACACCGAACACCGGGGAGCTGTTTTTT.

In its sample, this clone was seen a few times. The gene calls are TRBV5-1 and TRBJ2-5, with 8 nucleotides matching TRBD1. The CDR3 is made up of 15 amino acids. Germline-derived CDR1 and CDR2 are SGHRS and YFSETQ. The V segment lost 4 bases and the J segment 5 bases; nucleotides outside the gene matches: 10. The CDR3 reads CASSDAQGAMETQYF. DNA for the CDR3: TGCGCCAGCAGCGACGCCCAGGGGGCCATGGAGACCCAGTACTTC.

CDR3 in amino acids: CASSRGQGGYEQYF. In nucleotides, the CDR3 is TGTGCCAGTAGTCGAGGACAGGGTGGCTACGAGCAGTACTTC. V gene TRBV19 combines with J gene TRBJ2-7, with 8 bases that match TRBD1. From germline, CDR1 is LNHDA and CDR2 SQIVND (reference sequence). The CDR3 is 14 residues long. V lost 5 bases and J lost 3; bases outside the gene matches: 6. Variable domain in full (rest from reference TRBV19 and TRBJ2-7): DGGITQSPKYLFRKEGQNVTLSCEQNLNHDAMYWYRQDPGQGLRLIYYSQIVNDFQKGDIAEGYSVSREKKESFPLTVTSAQKNPTAFYLCASSRGQGGYEQYFGPGTRLTVT.

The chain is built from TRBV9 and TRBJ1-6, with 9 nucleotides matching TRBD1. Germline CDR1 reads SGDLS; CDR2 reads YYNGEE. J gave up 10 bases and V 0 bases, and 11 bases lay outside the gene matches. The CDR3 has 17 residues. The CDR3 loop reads CASSVGTGADGSSPLHF. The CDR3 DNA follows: TGTGCCAGCAGCGTAGGGACAGGGGCCGATGGGAGCTCACCCCTCCACTTT.

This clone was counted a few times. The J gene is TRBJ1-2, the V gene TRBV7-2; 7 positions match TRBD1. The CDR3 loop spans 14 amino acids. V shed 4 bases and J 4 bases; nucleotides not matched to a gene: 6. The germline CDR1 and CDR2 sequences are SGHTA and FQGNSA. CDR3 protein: CASSSTTGTYGYTF. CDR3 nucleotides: TGTGCCAGCAGCTCAACGACAGGGACCTATGGCTACACCTTC.